This T cell receptor beta chain came from a study of cytomegalovirus exposure and HLA in healthy donors. Findings and caveats of the study: It emerged from a later analysis that several of the most significant clusters appeared to be linked to common viral pathogens.

The study ran its PCR with 60 Vbeta and 13 Jbeta primers. Repertoires were generated with immunoSEQ multiplex PCR, while TCRdb's copy carries only in-frame clones and drops some. The table records about 120,000 clones, approximately 80% of them present only once. Concerning this clone: Its antigen is not known.

The CDR3 is 19 amino acids. Germline V lookup: CDR1 LNHNV, CDR2 YYDKDF (reference sequence). V was clipped by 3 bases and J by 6 bases; unmatched bases: 18. Sequencing was done on a sample of PBMCs. V and J are TRBV15 and TRBJ2-7, with 12 bases that match TRBD2. The TCR sequence derives from a male donor in good health and CMV-seropositive. The CDR3 region has the DNA TGTGCCACCAGCAGGGGTGGTGGGCTAGCGGGAGGGCCAGGTGGCGAGCAGTACTTC. This translates into CATSRGGGLAGGPGGEQYF.